The TCR beta chain described here comes from a study of T-cell memory formation after mild COVID-19 (dated by TCRdb to the early 2020s). Background for the entire study: TCR sequence clusters from the two donors were largely donor specific. In a couple of donors, T-cell clones that expanded and contracted after mild COVID-19 were tracked by sequencing TCRalpha and TCRbeta repertoires over time. The cohort was made up of two young adult volunteers, one female and one male, who were previously healthy. The research as a whole found: The second-wave clones that peaked on day 37 were not confirmed to be SARS-CoV-2 specific. The study included only a couple of mild cases, and larger cohorts that include severe cases with pre-infection samples were judged to be necessary. Contracting CD4+ clones were located mainly in the CM and EM memory subsets, whereas CD8+ clones were found to be enriched in EMRA. Clones contracting from day 15 to 85 had balanced CD4/CD8 phenotypes, while a second wave expanding from day 15 to 37 was biased towards CD4+. Some responding clones were detected in pre-infection memory, suggesting pre-existing cross-reactive memory T cells joined the SARS-CoV-2 response.

A remark on this clonotype: It has no known antigen specificity. No clone much larger than this one lies a single base away; base qualities are absent.

Ficoll-Paque density gradient centrifugation was used to isolate PBMCs. From the cysteine through the phenylalanine, the CDR3 covers 13 amino acids. CDR3 DNA is the only sequence kept; it has 39 bases, read in frame from the first base. V lost 8 bases and J lost 5 bases, and the count of bases not matched to a germline gene is 2. TCRdb names Illumina NovaSeq 6000 as the instrument used. Using 5'RACE with constant-segment primers, TCRalpha and TCRbeta cDNA libraries were constructed, with sample barcodes and unique molecular identifiers added in the process. RNA was extracted from every sample with Trizol reagent. Amplification of the libraries took two PCR steps, and the second step added a second sample barcode plus Illumina TruSeq adapters. The libraries were sequenced on an Illumina NovaSeq using 2 x 150 bp paired-end reads. In the authors' own workflow: With migec v1.2.7, reads were demultiplexed and then collapsed into UMI-guided consensus sequences. With mixcr v2.1.11, UMI consensuses were aligned to TRA and TRB V and J templates and assembled into clonotypes. A clonotype was counted as expanded or contracted only when both edgeR and NoisET called the clonotype significant, with the noise models trained on biological replicates. For edgeR calls, the cutoffs were a false discovery rate-adjusted p below 0.01 and a log2 fold-change threshold of 1. PCA with hierarchical clustering of max-normalized trajectories of the 1000 most abundant clonotypes was used as exploratory dynamics analysis. The CD4 or CD8 phenotype of responding clones was assigned using the separately sequenced CD4+ and CD8+ repertoires. Through fastp at Q25 and MiXCR, TCRdb rebuilt clones from the public reads, retaining in-frame beta chains. Rows are unified per CDR3 protein, each entry keeping the most common DNA and genes. The V and J calls reflect TCRdb's pipeline rather than the authors' work. The sample includes about 240,000 distinct CDR3 sequences, with around a tenth observed a single time. The ten largest clones capture approximately 20% of the sample.

This receptor was obtained from a man aged 18-30 years who had mild COVID-19 (a few samples of this study predate the infection). The sample titles of this study are shuffled in the database, so cell type and time point are left out; the donor was told from shared clones. Source material: PBMCs or a T cell subset sorted from them (not recorded which). The rearranged chain carries TRBV12-3 or TRBV12-4 and TRBJ2-2, with TRBD1 matching 10 junction bases. Here is the DNA: TGTGCCAGCGACAGGGGGCGGACCGGGGAGCTGTTTTTT. This sequence encodes CASDRGRTGELFF.